The 31 T cell receptor beta chains in this list originate from one sample, sequenced in a study of T cells expressing NK-cell markers. One entry per CDR3 protein, without DNA, is what TCRdb gives after re-calling the 5' RACE reads. This sample's table reports hundreds of thousands of distinct CDR3 sequences. The sample comprised blood T cells: a sorted CD56 or NKG2C T cell subset, CD4+ or CD8+ T cells, or bulk PBMC T cells (not recorded which). The receptors derive from a woman aged 18 to 75 in good health.

This sequence joins TRBV20-1 and TRBJ2-1. Germline CDR1 DFQATT, CDR2 SNEGSKA (reference sequence). The CDR3 sequence is 13 residues long. CDR3 sequence reads: CSARSGSYNEQFF.

This chain joins TRBV4-3 and TRBJ1-3. Germline CDR1 LGHNA, CDR2 YSLEER. This CDR3 has 15 amino acids. The CDR3 here is CASSQDVEGGNTIYF.

This chain links TRBV12-3 or TRBV12-4 with TRBJ2-7. The CDR3 has 13 amino acids. The CDR3 loop is CASSLAPTYEQYF.

The gene calls are TRBV18 and TRBJ2-7. The length of the CDR3 is 13 residues. In germline, CDR1 is KGHSH, CDR2 LQKENI. The CDR3 loop is CASSPGSSYEQYF.

This chain joins TRBV15 and TRBJ1-5; TCRdb gives TRBD1 as the D gene, but with no DNA this cannot be confirmed. CDR3 length: 15 residues. Germline loops: CDR1 LNHNV, CDR2 YYDKDF (reference sequence). The CDR3 loop is CATSRGRGVNQPQHF. The full variable domain, its missing parts supplied by reference TRBV15 and TRBJ1-5, is DAMVIQNPRYQVTQFGKPVTLSCSQTLNHNVMYWYQQKSSQAPKLLFHYYDKDFNNEADTPDNFQSRRPNTSFCFLDIRSPGLGDTAMYLCATSRGRGVNQPQHFGDGTRLSIL.

CDR3 loop: CASSYSSGSGETQYF. The genes are TRBV5-1 and TRBJ2-5; as DNA is missing, the TRBD2 call by TCRdb cannot be tested. The CDR3 is 15 amino acids. The germline V gene encodes CDR1 SGHRS and CDR2 YFSETQ.

The chain joins TRBV18 to TRBJ2-1; TCRdb gives TRBD2 as the D gene, but with no DNA this cannot be confirmed. CDR1 is KGHSH, CDR2 LQKENI, per germline. The CDR3 spans 16 residues. CDR3 sequence: CASSPVEGRSYNEQFF.

The chain recombines TRBV24-1 with TRBJ2-2; checking the TCRdb D call of TRBD2 is not possible without DNA. The CDR3 runs to 15 residues. CDR1 and CDR2 (germline): KGHDR, SFDVKD. CDR3 in amino acids: CATRSERVDTGELFF.

The chain joins TRBV27 to TRBJ2-1; TCRdb calls TRBD1, which cannot be checked without DNA. Germline V gives CDR1 MNHEY, CDR2 SMNVEV (reference sequence). This CDR3 region has 15 residues. The CDR3 is CASRSLGVYYNEQFF.

The genes are TRBV5-6 and TRBJ1-1; checking the TCRdb D call of TRBD1 is not possible without DNA. The CDR3 spans 13 residues. Germline V gives CDR1 SGHDT, CDR2 YYEEEE. CDR3 amino acids: CASSWQGGTEAFF.

This chain connects TRBV6-1 to TRBJ1-2. Germline assignment: CDR1 MNHNS and CDR2 SASEGT. The CDR3 has 14 amino acids. This chain's CDR3 is CASSEPWKNYGYTF.

The V and J genes are TRBV29-1 and TRBJ2-1; no DNA is available, so the TRBD2 call from TCRdb remains unchecked. The CDR3 contains 16 residues. The germline V gene has CDR1 SQVTM and CDR2 ANQGSEA. This CDR3 is CSVYGTSGGGYNEQFF.

The rearrangement links TRBV6-2 or TRBV6-3 to TRBJ2-3; with no DNA, the TCRdb D assignment of TRBD2 cannot be verified. Looked up from germline, CDR1 is MNHEY and CDR2 is SVGEGT. CDR3 length: 19 amino acids. The CDR3 sequence: CASSSPLWWQGGSTDTQYF.

The chain combines TRBV12-3 or TRBV12-4 with TRBJ2-3; TCRdb's D call, TRBD1, is unchecked because there is no DNA. The CDR3 covers 13 residues. The CDR3 loop reads CASSWGGSDTQYF.

The V gene is TRBV20-1, the J gene TRBJ1-6. This CDR3 spans 12 amino acids. CDR1 and CDR2 from the germline V gene are DFQATT and SNEGSKA (reference sequence). CDR3 loop: CSAPQRAGPLHF.

V is TRBV28 and J is TRBJ1-6. Germline V gives CDR1 MDHEN, CDR2 SYDVKM. The CDR3 totals 14 residues. This chain's CDR3 is CASSSRRFNSPLHF.

The V gene is TRBV27, the J gene TRBJ1-5. CDR3 length: 14 residues. Per the germline V gene, CDR1 is MNHEY and CDR2 is SMNVEV (reference sequence). The CDR3 protein is CASSFGSENQPQHF.

This chain's CDR3 is CASSLRTSGALGELFF. This sequence joins TRBV7-9 and TRBJ2-2; checking the TCRdb D call of TRBD2 is not possible without DNA. This CDR3 has 16 amino acids. Per the germline V gene, CDR1 is SEHNR and CDR2 is FQNEAQ (reference sequence).

The chain carries TRBV10-3 and TRBJ1-2; without DNA, the TCRdb call of TRBD1 cannot be checked. This CDR3 spans 15 amino acids. CDR1 ENHRY and CDR2 SYGVKD come from the germline V gene. CDR3 in amino acids: CAISEGTGANYGYTF.

V gene TRBV23-1 combines with J gene TRBJ2-1; there is no DNA to check the TCRdb D call of TRBD1. TRBV23-1 is noted as an ORF with a role that remains uncertain. The CDR3 length is 17 residues. This CDR3 reads CASSPYSTQGENNEQFF.

This chain joins TRBV7-9 and TRBJ2-7; TCRdb names TRBD1, which stays unverified in the absence of DNA. Germline loops: CDR1 SEHNR, CDR2 FQNEAQ (reference sequence). This CDR3 spans 14 amino acids. The CDR3 sequence: CASSFTGDIYEQYF.

This chain links TRBV7-9 with TRBJ1-1; TCRdb returns TRBD1, unconfirmable since there is no DNA. This CDR3 spans 15 amino acids. CDR1 is SEHNR, CDR2 FQNEAQ, per germline (reference sequence). This CDR3 reads CASSTRTGLKTEAFF.

This sequence joins TRBV20-1 and TRBJ1-1. Germline V lookup: CDR1 DFQATT, CDR2 SNEGSKA (reference sequence). CDR3 size: 13 residues. The CDR3 loop reads CSAAKGMNTEAFF.

The CDR3 loop reads CASSRTSGHTDTQYF. This chain links TRBV12-3 or TRBV12-4 with TRBJ2-3; TCRdb returns TRBD2, unconfirmable since there is no DNA. There are 15 residues in the CDR3.

The chain is built from TRBV6-2 or TRBV6-3 and TRBJ2-2; TCRdb returns TRBD2, unconfirmable since there is no DNA. The germline CDR1 and CDR2 sequences are MNHEY and SVGEGT. The CDR3 consists of 16 residues. CDR3 amino acids: CATIPAQRENTGELFF.

This chain links TRBV21-1 with TRBJ2-6; TCRdb indicates TRBD2, and absent DNA this call remains unverified. TRBV21-1 is noted as a pseudogene. The CDR3 covers 16 residues. The CDR3 loop reads CASTLPGPAGANVLTF.

The V call is TRBV20-1, the J call TRBJ2-1. The germline V gene has CDR1 DFQATT and CDR2 SNEGSKA (reference sequence). This CDR3 has 13 residues. CDR3 amino acids: CSASPMGWGEQFF.

V gene TRBV7-7 combines with J gene TRBJ2-5; TCRdb lists TRBD1, though no DNA is available to test this call. CDR3 size: 14 residues. Germline loops: CDR1 SSHAT, CDR2 FNYEAQ (reference sequence). The CDR3 is CASSFRGLAETQYF.

The rearrangement joins TRBV4-3 to TRBJ1-6; TCRdb outputs TRBD1, but without DNA this stays unchecked. The CDR3 has 14 amino acids. The germline gives CDR1 LGHNA, CDR2 YSLEER. CDR3 region: CASSGGTENSPLHF.

This rearrangement joins TRBV6-2 or TRBV6-3 to TRBJ1-2; TCRdb lists TRBD1, though no DNA is available to test this call. The CDR3 is made up of 14 amino acids. CDR1 is MNHEY, CDR2 SVGEGT, per germline. The chain's CDR3 is CASSLQTGRDGYTF.

The chain combines TRBV29-1 with TRBJ2-3; TCRdb outputs TRBD2, but without DNA this stays unchecked. The CDR3 is made up of 15 amino acids. Germline V gene data show CDR1 as SQVTM and CDR2 as ANQGSEA. The CDR3 sequence is CSVEGSGRASDTQYF.